The 19 T cell receptor beta chains below were found in one sample sequenced in a study of technical replicates of blood from several donors. Only in-frame clones appear in the TCRdb table, and some are missing; sequencing was by immunoSEQ multiplex PCR. Of 65,000 to 90,000 clones listed, about 92% are singletons. Sequencing was carried out using T cells isolated from PBMCs. Receptors were obtained from a human donor in good health.

This clone was observed a handful of times. The chain combines TRBV30 with TRBJ1-1, with 8 bases that match TRBD1. CDR3 size: 13 residues. Germline values: CDR1 GTSNPN, CDR2 SVGIG (reference sequence). V lost 0 bases and J lost 10; bases outside the gene matches: 7. CDR3 nucleotide sequence: TGTGCCTGGAGTGTACGGACAGGGATTCGAGCTTTCTTT. Translating it yields CAWSVRTGIRAFF.

V usage is TRBV4-2 and J usage is TRBJ1-5; D is perhaps TRBD1 (6 bases). V lost 2 bases and J 0 bases, leaving 20 bases between the germline ends. This CDR3 is 19 amino acids long. From germline, CDR1 is LGHNA and CDR2 YNFKEQ. CDR3 nucleotide sequence: TGTGCCAGCAGCCAACGAGCGGACAGAAAAAGATATAGCAATCAGCCCCAGCATTTT. It encodes CASSQRADRKRYSNQPQHF.

V usage is TRBV28 and J usage is TRBJ2-3; TRBD2 might be the D (5 bases). With 3 bases removed from V and 2 bases from J, the gap between germline ends came to 12 bases. CDR3 length: 15 residues. CDR1 and CDR2 (germline): MDHEN, SYDVKM. The CDR3 loop reads CASSFTGSNTDTQYF. The CDR3 DNA reads TGTGCCAGCAGTTTCACGGGGTCTAACACAGATACGCAGTATTTT.

This sequence joins TRBV6-5 and TRBJ2-3, with TRBD2 matching 8 bases. CDR1 and CDR2 (germline): MNHEY, SVGAGI. The trim removed 0 bases at V and 1 base at J, leaving 3 bases unmatched. This CDR3 comprises 16 residues. The CDR3 region has the DNA TGTGCCAGCAGTTACTCGAATAGCGGGGGCACAGATACGCAGTATTTT. This encodes CASSYSNSGGTDTQYF.

The chain carries TRBV14 and TRBJ2-1; TRBD2 is a possible D gene (5 bases). The CDR3 is 14 amino acids. Trimming removed 2 bases at V and 3 bases at J, with 8 bases between. The V gene's germline CDR1 is SGHDN and CDR2 FVKESK. CDR3 amino acids: CASSQRENYNEQFF. CDR3 nucleotide sequence: TGTGCCAGCAGCCAACGGGAAAACTACAATGAGCAGTTCTTC.

The chain has TRBV5-1 and TRBJ2-5; TRBD2 might be the D (5 bases). There are 15 residues in the CDR3. Per germline, CDR1 SGHRS and CDR2 YFSETQ. V lost 4 bases and J 2 bases, leaving 15 bases between the germline ends. CDR3 nucleotides: TGCGCCAGCAGCGTGGAAATCCGGGGTCAAGAGACCCAGTACTTC. Amino acids: CASSVEIRGQETQYF.

CDR3 sequence (DNA): TGTGCCAGCAGTAAGTGGGCCAATCAGCCCCAGCATTTT. Translated: CASSKWANQPQHF. The chain employs TRBV2 and TRBJ1-5, with D unresolved. Germline V gene data show CDR1 as SNHLY and CDR2 as FYNNEI. With 5 bases removed from V and 3 bases from J, the gap between germline ends came to 8 bases. The CDR3 contains 13 residues.

As DNA, the CDR3 is TGTGCCAGCAGTACTCGGGGGGCCATGAATACGCAGTATTTT. It codes for CASSTRGAMNTQYF. The chain has TRBV6-1 and TRBJ2-3, with D possibly being TRBD2 (7 bases). Per the germline V gene, CDR1 is MNHNS and CDR2 is SASEGT. The CDR3 sequence is 14 residues long. Trimming pared 5 bases from V and 7 bases from J, leaving 16 bases between.

The chain is built from TRBV5-1 and TRBJ2-5, with 8 bases aligning to TRBD2. V shed 7 bases, J shed 4 bases, and the junction held 9 bases outside the gene matches. Germline CDR1 SGHRS, CDR2 YFSETQ. The CDR3 is 14 residues long. The CDR3 sequence is CASGSGGAGETQYF. CDR3 DNA: TGCGCCAGCGGATCCGGGGGGGCTGGAGAGACCCAGTACTTC.

The chain has TRBV23-1 and TRBJ1-5; 7 bases map to TRBD1. TRBV23-1 is known as an ORF, though its function is uncertain. V lost 7 bases, J lost 7 bases, and 25 bases stayed unmatched. CDR3 size: 19 residues. DNA for the CDR3: TGCGCCAGCAATTCTGCGATCAAGTTAGGGACAGACCAGGAACAGCCCCAGCATTTT. Translating gives CASNSAIKLGTDQEQPQHF.

V gene TRBV5-6 combines with J gene TRBJ1-3; 8 bases fit TRBD1. The CDR3 is 16 amino acids. The junction had 2 bases not matched to a gene; V was cut back by 0 bases and J by 0 bases. The germline CDR1 and CDR2 sequences are SGHDT and YYEEEE. The chain's CDR3 is CASSLGQGNSGNTIYF. CDR3 coding DNA: TGTGCCAGCAGCTTGGGACAGGGGAACTCTGGAAACACCATATATTTT.

The chain combines TRBV4-1 with TRBJ2-2; no clear D gene. V dropped 0 bases and J dropped 3 bases, with 11 bases sitting between them. CDR3 length equals 16 residues. The germline V gene encodes CDR1 MGHRA and CDR2 YSYEKL. The CDR3 sequence is CASSQDKNTHTGELFF. The CDR3 bases are TGCGCCAGCAGCCAAGATAAGAACACGCACACCGGGGAGCTGTTTTTT.

The genes are TRBV7-6 and TRBJ1-1; 12 bases line up with TRBD1. V gave up 4 bases and J gave up 6 bases; unmatched junction bases: 12. The CDR3 sequence is 17 residues long. CDR1 and CDR2 (germline): SGHVS, FNYEAQ. The CDR3: CASSSSAGTGGAAEAFF. CDR3 sequence (DNA): TGTGCCAGCAGCTCTAGCGCCGGGACAGGGGGCGCCGCTGAAGCTTTCTTT.

The CDR3 DNA reads TGTGCCAGCGGGGGCAGGGGTTTTTCGGGCGGAAACACCATATATTTT. It encodes CASGGRGFSGGNTIYF. The chain has TRBV2 and TRBJ1-3; D is perhaps TRBD1 (6 bases). The CDR3 spans 16 residues. V lost 8 bases and J lost 4, with 21 bases in between. CDR1 is SNHLY and CDR2 is FYNNEI in the germline V gene.

The V and J genes are TRBV7-9 and TRBJ2-2, with D perhaps TRBD2 (5 bases). The V gene lost 1 base and the J gene lost 1 base, with 13 bases spanning the gap. Germline V lookup: CDR1 SEHNR, CDR2 FQNEAQ (reference sequence). CDR3 length: 17 amino acids. CDR3 bases: TGTGCCAGCAGCTTAGACTCAGCGACTATGAACACCGGGGAGCTGTTTTTT. Amino acids: CASSLDSATMNTGELFF.

V usage is TRBV6-5 and J usage is TRBJ2-7, with TRBD2 matching over 10 bases. Germline trimming cut 10 bases from V and 3 bases from J; bases unmatched to any gene: 3. The CDR3 extends over 12 amino acids. The germline CDR1 and CDR2 sequences are MNHEY and SVGAGI. CDR3 region: CATGLAVYEQYF. The CDR3 nucleotides are TGTGCCACCGGACTAGCGGTCTACGAGCAGTACTTC.

The chain has TRBV7-8 and TRBJ2-1; 10 positions agree with TRBD2. Per germline, CDR1 SGHVS and CDR2 FQNEAQ. The CDR3 runs 17 residues. V trimming: 0 bases; J trimming: 3 bases; junction bases outside the gene matches: 5. CDR3 sequence (DNA): TGTGCCAGCAGCTTAGCAGGACTAGCGGCTTTCTACAATGAGCAGTTCTTC. Protein sequence: CASSLAGLAAFYNEQFF.

The CDR3 here is CASSGGTGVSPLHF. Here the CDR3 DNA reads TGTGCCAGCAGCGGGGGGACAGGGGTCTCACCCCTCCACTTT. This chain uses TRBV11-2 with TRBJ1-6; 10 bases agree with TRBD1. Germline loops: CDR1 SGHAT, CDR2 FQNNGV. Trimming removed 5 bases from V and 10 bases from J; junction bases left unmatched: 5. This CDR3 comprises 14 residues.

The rearrangement links TRBV28 to TRBJ2-3, with D maybe TRBD1 (6 bases). There are 15 residues in the CDR3. The V end was cut by 6 bases, the J end by 2 bases, with 15 bases between. Germline loops: CDR1 MDHEN, CDR2 SYDVKM. CDR3 amino acids: CASSLRDTYTDTQYF. The CDR3 DNA sequence: TGTGCCAGCAGCCTCCGGGACACTTACACAGATACGCAGTATTTT.